The clone carrying this T cell receptor beta chain was counted at least ten times. Its antigen is unidentified. The sample originates from a study of regulatory T cells in long-lasting Graves disease. General study points: Favored gene segments in persistent disease were TRBV28, TRBJ1-2 and TRBJ2-5.

Time point meaning: persistent/refractory GD, antithyroid drugs over 5 years with positive TRAb. PBMCs were the source of the RNA used for TCR sequencing. After removal of 5 bases from V and 11 bases from J, the junction contained 5 bases not matched to a gene. Germline CDR1 and CDR2: MNHEY and SVGEGT. The CDR3 loop spans 12 amino acids. Building the TCR beta libraries relied on iRepertoire HTBI primers, and CDR3 regions underwent Arm-PCR. TCRdb independently ran MiXCR on the multiplex PCR reads; one entry per CDR3 protein. The sample has about 310,000 distinct CDR3 sequences, under 25% seen once. The sample in question was peripheral blood mononuclear cells (PBMCs), obtained when the disease was refractory, from a patient treated with antithyroid drugs. This receptor was taken from a female donor with Graves disease. The chain recombines TRBV6-2 or TRBV6-3 with TRBJ2-5, with TRBD1 identical over 10 bases. The CDR3 nucleotides are TGTGCCAGCAGTCTGGGACAGGGGACGCAGTACTTC. It specifies CASSLGQGTQYF.